Here is one T cell receptor (beta chain) with its context. V dropped 4 bases and J dropped 7; count of bases not matched to a gene: 4. CDR1 and CDR2 from the germline V gene are SNHLY and FYNNEI. The CDR3 is made up of 14 amino acids. Under the authors' procedure: It was from reference gene primer amplification that nucleated cell counts were estimated. Only in-frame clones appear in the TCRdb table, and some are missing; sequencing was by immunoSEQ multiplex PCR. V, J and clone size are those of that table, while D and trimming were read from the DNA. The data show under 200,000 clones, just over 90% seen once. This entry belongs to a study of blood T cell repertoires in COVID-19. Across the study: PBMCs, B-cell-depleted T cells, or T cells were the source of the cDNA or gDNA that made up the material.

The sequence was obtained from a man between 18 and 35 years old with acute or convalescent COVID-19. The chain recombines TRBV2 with TRBJ1-6; TRBD1 agrees at 7 bases. The sequencing sample was made of peripheral blood. The CDR3 spells CASSVTGVNSPLHF. The CDR3 DNA sequence: TGTGCCAGCAGTGTTACAGGGGTCAATTCACCCCTCCACTTT.